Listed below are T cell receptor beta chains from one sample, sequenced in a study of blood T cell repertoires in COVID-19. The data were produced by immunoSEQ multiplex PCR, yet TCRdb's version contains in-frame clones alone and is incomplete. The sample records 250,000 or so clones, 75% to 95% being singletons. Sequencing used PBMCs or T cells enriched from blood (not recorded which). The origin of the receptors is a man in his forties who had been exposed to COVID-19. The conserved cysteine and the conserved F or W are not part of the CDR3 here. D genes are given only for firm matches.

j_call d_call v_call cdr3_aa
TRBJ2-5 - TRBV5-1 ASSLMTSQETQY
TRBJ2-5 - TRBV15 ATSAVAGETQY
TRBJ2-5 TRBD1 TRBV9 ASARDRGETQY
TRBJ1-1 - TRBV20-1 SASRLLGVMNTEAF
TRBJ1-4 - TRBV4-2 ASSQDETANEKLF
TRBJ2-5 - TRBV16 ASNDREDETQY
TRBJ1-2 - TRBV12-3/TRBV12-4 ASSATKVYGYT
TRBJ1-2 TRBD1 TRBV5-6 ASSDRDRAILYGYT
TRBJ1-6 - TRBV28 ASRQGFNSPLH
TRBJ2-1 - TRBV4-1 ASSLTSGNEQF
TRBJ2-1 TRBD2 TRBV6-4 ASSELGTSGKDNEQF
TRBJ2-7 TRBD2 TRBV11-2 ASSLGLAGVYEQY
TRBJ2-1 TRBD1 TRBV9 ASSAEQGARYNEQF